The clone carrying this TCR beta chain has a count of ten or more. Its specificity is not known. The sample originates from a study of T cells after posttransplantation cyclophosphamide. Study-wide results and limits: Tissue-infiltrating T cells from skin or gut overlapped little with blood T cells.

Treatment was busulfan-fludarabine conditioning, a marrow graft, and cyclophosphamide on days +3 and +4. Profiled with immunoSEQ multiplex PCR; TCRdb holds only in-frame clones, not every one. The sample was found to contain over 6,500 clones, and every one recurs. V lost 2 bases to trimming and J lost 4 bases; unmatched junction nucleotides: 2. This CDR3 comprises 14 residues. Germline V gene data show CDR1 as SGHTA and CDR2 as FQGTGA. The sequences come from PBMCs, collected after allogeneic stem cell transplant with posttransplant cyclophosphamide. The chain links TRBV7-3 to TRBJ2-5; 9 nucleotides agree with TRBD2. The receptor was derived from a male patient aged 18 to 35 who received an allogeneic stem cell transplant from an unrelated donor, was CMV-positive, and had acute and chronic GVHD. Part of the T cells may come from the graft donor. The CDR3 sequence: CASSLRAGGETQYF. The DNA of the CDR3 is TGTGCCAGCAGCTTACGAGCGGGGGGAGAGACCCAGTACTTC. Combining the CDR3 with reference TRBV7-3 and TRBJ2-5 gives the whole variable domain GAGVSQTPSNKVTEKGKYVELRCDPISGHTALYWYRQSLGQGPEFLIYFQGTGAADDSGLPNDRFFAVRPEGSVSTLKIQRTERGDSAVYLCASSLRAGGETQYFGPGTRLLVL.